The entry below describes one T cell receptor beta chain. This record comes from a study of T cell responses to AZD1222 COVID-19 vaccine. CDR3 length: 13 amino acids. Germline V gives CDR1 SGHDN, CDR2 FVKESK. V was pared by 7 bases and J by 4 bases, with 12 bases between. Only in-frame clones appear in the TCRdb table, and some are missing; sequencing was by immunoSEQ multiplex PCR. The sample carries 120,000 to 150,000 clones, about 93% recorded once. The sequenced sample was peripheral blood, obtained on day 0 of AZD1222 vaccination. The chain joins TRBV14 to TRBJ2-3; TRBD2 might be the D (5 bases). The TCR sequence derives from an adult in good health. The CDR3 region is CASTRRRSDTQYF. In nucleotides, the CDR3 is TGTGCCAGCACCAGGCGGAGGTCAGATACGCAGTATTTT.